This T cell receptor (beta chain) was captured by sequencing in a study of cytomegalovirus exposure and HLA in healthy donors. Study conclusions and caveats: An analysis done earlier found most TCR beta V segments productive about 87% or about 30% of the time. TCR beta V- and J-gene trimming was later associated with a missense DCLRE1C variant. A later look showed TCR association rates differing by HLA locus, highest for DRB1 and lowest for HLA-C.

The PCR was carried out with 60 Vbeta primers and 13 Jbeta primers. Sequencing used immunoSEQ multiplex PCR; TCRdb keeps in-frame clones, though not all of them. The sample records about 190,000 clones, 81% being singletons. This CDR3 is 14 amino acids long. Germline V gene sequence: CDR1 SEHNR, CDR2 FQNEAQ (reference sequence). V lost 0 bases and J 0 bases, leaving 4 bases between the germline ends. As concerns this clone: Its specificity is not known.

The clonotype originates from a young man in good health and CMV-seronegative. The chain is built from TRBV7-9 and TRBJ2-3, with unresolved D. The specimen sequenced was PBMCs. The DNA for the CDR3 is TGTGCCAGCAGCTTAGCCGGTAGCACAGATACGCAGTATTTT. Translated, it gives CASSLAGSTDTQYF.